Following are 8 T cell receptor beta chains from one sample sequenced in a study of CD8 T cells in Susac syndrome. Roughly 0.45 to 1 ug RNA was reverse transcribed with random hexamers. A single record per CDR3 protein comes from TCRdb applying MiXCR to the immunoSEQ multiplex PCR reads. The table has a few hundred thousand distinct CDR3 sequences, about 93% seen once. The sequencing sample was made of CD8+ T cells from PBMCs. All receptors come from a human donor with multiple sclerosis.

The chain carries TRBV6-2 or TRBV6-3 and TRBJ1-5; D perhaps matches TRBD1 (5 bases). Deletions cut 8 bases from V and 1 base from J, with 12 bases between. Germline V gene sequence: CDR1 MNHEY, CDR2 SVGEGT. The CDR3 length is 14 residues. DNA for the CDR3: TGTGCCAGCTGTGGGGGGGTAAGCAATCAGCCCCAGCATTTT. Translating gives CASCGGVSNQPQHF.

The V gene is TRBV5-6, the J gene TRBJ1-2; 8 bases align to TRBD1. Germline CDR1 is SGHDT and CDR2 is YYEEEE. The CDR3 has 15 residues. The V gene end was trimmed by 4 bases and the J gene end by 0 bases; junction bases not matched to a gene: 5. The CDR3 spells CASSPGTGSNYGYTF. CDR3 in DNA: TGTGCCAGCAGCCCGGGGACAGGATCTAACTATGGCTACACCTTC.

The CDR3 bases are TGTGCCAGTAGTTCGGCAGCTTATAGCAATCAGCCCCAGCATTTT. It yields the protein CASSSAAYSNQPQHF. J is TRBJ1-5 and V is TRBV19; D gene uncertain. V was pared by 5 bases and J by 0 bases, with 11 bases between. This CDR3 is built from 15 residues. Germline assignment: CDR1 LNHDA and CDR2 SQIVND (reference sequence).

Comments on this clonotype: Sequence at one end of the junction differs from germline and may be a read error. This chain uses TRBV4-3 with TRBJ1-2; D may be TRBD1 (5 bases). The CDR3 runs to 16 residues. The germline V gene has CDR1 LGHNA and CDR2 YSLEER. CDR3 sequence (DNA): TGCGCCAGCAGTCAAGAGGGGCGGGCGGCTATCTATGGCTACACCTTC. This translates into CASSQEGRAAIYGYTF.

The V and J genes are TRBV2 and TRBJ1-1; D may be TRBD1 (6 bases). The CDR3 length is 12 residues. Trimming stripped 1 base from V and 7 bases from J, with 7 bases between. Germline V gene data show CDR1 as SNHLY and CDR2 as FYNNEI. The CDR3 loop reads CASSEGTVEAFF. CDR3 DNA sequence: TGTGCCAGCAGTGAAGGGACAGTTGAAGCTTTCTTT.

The chain uses TRBV5-1 and TRBJ2-3; D gene ambiguous. Between the trimmed V and J ends, which lost 0 bases and 0 bases, there was a span of 14 bases. The CDR3 loop spans 17 amino acids. Germline V CDR1 and CDR2: SGHRS, YFSETQ. This CDR3 is CASSLANRQRSTDTQYF. CDR3 sequence (DNA): TGCGCCAGCAGCTTGGCCAATCGTCAGCGAAGCACAGATACGCAGTATTTT.

This clonotype was seen once. This chain joins TRBV6-5 and TRBJ1-1; 7 bases fit TRBD1. With 6 bases clipped from V and 1 base from J, the junction kept 5 bases outside the gene matches. CDR1 is MNHEY and CDR2 is SVGAGI in the germline V gene. This CDR3 has 14 residues. CDR3 nucleotides: TGTGCCAGCAGGACGACAGGGCGGAACACTGAAGCTTTCTTT. Its protein product is CASRTTGRNTEAFF.

This clonotype was seen just once. This chain links TRBV9 with TRBJ1-2; D is unresolved. The germline V gene has CDR1 SGDLS and CDR2 YYNGEE. V was cut by 3 bases and J by 6 bases, with 9 bases left in between. This CDR3 comprises 12 residues. The CDR3 bases are TGTGCCAGCAGCGGCTCTTCCCATGGCTACACCTTC. This codes for CASSGSSHGYTF. Full variable domain (outside the CDR3, taken from reference TRBV9 and TRBJ1-2): DSGVTQTPKHLITATGQRVTLRCSPRSGDLSVYWYQQSLDQGLQFLIQYYNGEERAKGNILERFSAQQFPDLHSELNLSSLELGDSALYFCASSGSSHGYTFGSGTRLTVV.